This is a list of T cell receptor beta chains from one sample in a study of T-cell reconstitution after alpha-beta-depleted transplantation in children. MiXCR, run by TCRdb on the PCR reads, gives a single entry per CDR3 protein. Of 480,000 or so distinct CDR3 sequences in the sample, 10% to 13% were seen once. Source: PBMCs, taken before TCRalphabeta/CD19-depleted stem cell transplant. These receptors were taken from a child aged 2-15 years with inherited bone marrow failure, due to receive a stem cell transplant. The CDR3 runs from the conserved cysteine through the conserved F or W. The D gene is left open where the match is weak. Clone size, where shown, is once, few, many, or a class for clones that have expanded.

TRBJ1-1 | many | TRBV7-9 | 16 | TRBD1 | CASSYPRTGVVTEAFF | TGTGCCAGCAGCTACCCCCGAACAGGGGTCGTCACTGAAGCTTTCTTT
TRBJ2-1 | few | TRBV6-2/TRBV6-3 | 15 | NA | CASSKQMFRNDEQFF | TGTGCCAGCAGTAAGCAGATGTTTAGGAACGATGAGCAGTTCTTC
TRBJ2-1 | many | TRBV13 | 18 | NA | CASSSTKTVAITVNEQFF | TGTGCCAGCAGCTCAACCAAAACTGTAGCTATAACGGTCAATGAGCAGTTCTTC
TRBJ1-1 | many | TRBV6-5 | 13 | NA | CVSSYRTYTEAFF | TGTGTCAGCAGTTACCGTACGTACACTGAAGCTTTCTTT
TRBJ2-6 | few | TRBV5-5 | 15 | NA | CASSSPEAGANVLTF | TGTGCCAGCAGCTCCCCCGAAGCTGGGGCCAACGTCCTGACTTTC
TRBJ2-7 | many | TRBV7-9 | 16 | NA | CASSLVAGSSSYEQYF | TGTGCCAGCAGCTTAGTCGCCGGGTCCAGCTCCTACGAGCAGTACTTC
TRBJ2-7 | few | TRBV29-1 | 13 | TRBD1 | CSVVGQVTYEQYF | TGCAGCGTCGTTGGACAGGTAACCTACGAGCAGTACTTC
TRBJ2-5 | NA | TRBV18 | 17 | TRBD2 | CASSPPGLAGDGETQYF | TGTGCCAGCTCACCACCCGGACTAGCGGGAGATGGGGAGACCCAGTACTTC
TRBJ1-1 | NA | TRBV20-1 | 13 | NA | CSASAPLNTEAFF | TGCAGTGCTAGTGCCCCACTGAACACTGAAGCTTTCTTT
TRBJ2-5 | many | TRBV12-3/TRBV12-4 | 15 | TRBD1 | CASSAGTGFRETQYF | TGTGCCAGCAGTGCCGGGACAGGGTTCAGAGAGACCCAGTACTTC
TRBJ2-1 | many | TRBV29-1 | 15 | NA | CSVEGRERLDNEQFF | TGCAGCGTTGAAGGCCGGGAGCGTTTAGACAATGAGCAGTTCTTC
TRBJ2-1 | NA | TRBV14 | 15 | NA | CANHKVVSRYNEQFF | TGTGCCAACCACAAAGTAGTCAGCCGCTACAATGAGCAGTTCTTC
TRBJ2-5 | NA | TRBV24-1 | 15 | NA | CATSDFYGTEETQYF | TGTGCCACCAGTGATTTCTATGGGACGGAAGAGACCCAGTACTTC
TRBJ2-2 | few | TRBV30 | 12 | NA | CAWSYVIGELFF | TGTGCCTGGAGTTATGTGATCGGGGAGCTGTTTTTT
TRBJ2-7 | few | TRBV12-3/TRBV12-4 | 13 | NA | CASRGTASYEQYF | TGTGCCAGCAGGGGGACTGCCTCCTACGAGCAGTACTTC
TRBJ2-5 | many | TRBV5-1 | 15 | NA | CASSLSPGTQETQYF | TGCGCCAGCAGCTTGTCTCCGGGGACCCAAGAGACCCAGTACTTC
TRBJ2-5 | NA | TRBV4-2 | 16 | TRBD2 | CASSPGLAALPETQYF | TGTGCCAGCAGCCCCGGACTAGCGGCTCTCCCAGAGACCCAGTACTTC
TRBJ1-2 | few | TRBV12-3/TRBV12-4 | 12 | TRBD1 | CANLQGADGYTF | TGTGCCAACCTACAGGGGGCCGATGGCTACACCTTC
TRBJ2-4 | many | TRBV20-1 | 12 | TRBD2 | CSARAVAGDWYF | TGCAGTGCTAGAGCGGTAGCGGGAGATTGGTACTTC
TRBJ2-4 | many | TRBV12-3/TRBV12-4 | 16 | NA | CASSLLGARGKNIQYF | TGTGCCAGCAGTTTACTGGGGGCTCGGGGCAAAAACATTCAGTACTTC
TRBJ2-5 | NA | TRBV5-4 | 17 | NA | CASSLDGGTIGPETQYF | TGTGCCAGCAGCTTGGATGGGGGAACTATAGGCCCGGAGACCCAGTACTTC
TRBJ2-3 | many | TRBV29-1 | 14 | NA | CSVDSPSVADTQYF | TGCAGCGTTGACTCTCCTTCGGTGGCAGATACGCAGTATTTT
TRBJ2-3 | many | TRBV7-8 | 14 | NA | CASSPSVIEDTQYF | TGTGCCAGCAGCCCAAGTGTTATAGAGGATACGCAGTATTTT
TRBJ2-1 | many | TRBV5-1 | 18 | TRBD2 | CASSLSVIAGISYNEQFF | TGCGCCAGCAGCTTGAGCGTAATAGCGGGAATCTCCTACAATGAGCAGTTCTTC
TRBJ2-7 | many | TRBV15 | 15 | NA | CATSRVGGPPYEQYF | TGTGCCACCAGCAGAGTCGGGGGGCCTCCCTACGAGCAGTACTTC
TRBJ2-2 | few | TRBV10-1 | 18 | TRBD1 | CASSESPGQGAHTGELFF | TGCGCCAGCAGTGAGTCCCCCGGACAGGGAGCCCACACCGGGGAGCTGTTTTTT
TRBJ2-5 | many | TRBV12-3/TRBV12-4 | 14 | NA | CASSFQGRQETQYF | TGTGCCAGCAGTTTTCAGGGCAGGCAAGAGACCCAGTACTTC
TRBJ1-2 | many | TRBV27 | 13 | TRBD1 | CASSLWRQGGYTF | TGTGCCAGCAGTTTATGGCGACAGGGCGGCTACACCTTC
TRBJ1-2 | many | TRBV27 | 13 | NA | CASSLTGLRGYTF | TGTGCCAGCAGTTTAACTGGCCTCAGGGGCTACACCTTC
TRBJ2-5 | NA | TRBV11-1 | 18 | TRBD2 | CASSLAQSAGGPWETQYF | TGTGCCAGCAGCTTAGCGCAGTCGGCGGGAGGGCCGTGGGAGACCCAGTACTTC
TRBJ1-2 | NA | TRBV7-8 | 16 | TRBD1 | CASSLARTGLYYGYTF | TGTGCCAGCAGCTTAGCTCGGACAGGTTTATACTATGGCTACACCTTC
TRBJ1-5 | many | TRBV20-1 | 13 | NA | CSASMHDNQPQHF | TGCAGTGCTAGTATGCATGACAATCAGCCCCAGCATTTT
TRBJ2-1 | many | TRBV5-1 | 16 | TRBD2 | CASQPTTSGPYNEQFF | TGCGCCAGCCAACCGACGACTAGCGGGCCTTACAATGAGCAGTTCTTC
TRBJ2-7 | many | TRBV7-8 | 18 | TRBD1 | CASSLDPVTGNRAYEQYF | TGTGCCAGCAGCTTAGACCCCGTGACAGGGAACAGAGCCTACGAGCAGTACTTC
TRBJ2-6 | NA | TRBV27 | 16 | NA | CASSLSGIPGANVLTF | TGTGCCAGCAGTTTATCGGGGATCCCTGGGGCCAACGTCCTGACTTTC
TRBJ2-1 | NA | TRBV20-1 | 16 | TRBD2 | CSAKRLLAGVYNEQFF | TGCAGTGCTAAACGCTTACTAGCGGGAGTCTACAATGAGCAGTTCTTC
TRBJ2-7 | few | TRBV30 | 14 | NA | CAWTPIGESYEQYF | TGTGCCTGGACCCCCATCGGGGAATCCTACGAGCAGTACTTC
TRBJ1-5 | few | TRBV7-8 | 15 | NA | CASSSTQGRNQPQHF | TGTGCCAGCAGCTCTACACAGGGTAGAAATCAGCCCCAGCATTTT
TRBJ2-7 | many | TRBV11-2 | 14 | NA | CASSLDRSGPEQYF | TGTGCCAGCAGCTTAGACCGATCGGGGCCCGAGCAGTACTTC
TRBJ2-1 | NA | TRBV2 | 13 | NA | CASSDSRYNEQFF | TGTGCCAGCAGTGATTCTAGGTACAATGAGCAGTTCTTC
TRBJ2-5 | few | TRBV7-7 | 14 | NA | CASSPRHGPETQYF | TGTGCTAGCAGCCCGAGACATGGCCCAGAGACCCAGTACTTC
TRBJ1-5 | many | TRBV29-1 | 13 | NA | CSVEEGWGQPQHF | TGCAGCGTTGAAGAAGGTTGGGGACAGCCCCAGCATTTT
TRBJ2-7 | many | TRBV11-2 | 16 | TRBD2 | CASSLAQTSGYYEQYF | TGTGCCAGCAGCTTAGCCCAGACTAGCGGGTACTACGAGCAGTACTTC
TRBJ2-1 | many | TRBV20-1 | 13 | NA | CSALTGLDNEQFF | TGCAGTGCTCTCACAGGGCTCGACAATGAGCAGTTCTTC
TRBJ2-1 | many | TRBV11-2 | 15 | TRBD2 | CASSDSTGGPGEQFF | TGTGCCAGCAGCGACTCTACGGGAGGGCCGGGTGAGCAGTTCTTC
TRBJ2-6 | many | TRBV5-1 | 14 | NA | CASSFQVGANVLTF | TGCGCCAGCAGCTTCCAAGTGGGGGCCAACGTCCTGACTTTC
TRBJ2-1 | NA | TRBV7-2 | 15 | NA | CASSGDPLLYNEQFF | TGTGCCAGCAGCGGGGATCCACTTTTATACAATGAGCAGTTCTTC
TRBJ2-1 | many | TRBV5-1 | 15 | TRBD1 | CASSLGGQGSSEQFF | TGCGCCAGCAGCTTGGGGGGACAGGGGTCCAGTGAGCAGTTCTTC
TRBJ2-2 | NA | TRBV28 | 17 | TRBD2 | CASSPGLAGVEAGELFF | TGTGCCAGCAGTCCCGGACTAGCGGGAGTGGAGGCCGGGGAGCTGTTTTTT
TRBJ2-7 | NA | TRBV20-1 | 11 | NA | CSAQNIYEQYF | TGCAGTGCGCAGAACATTTACGAGCAGTACTTC
TRBJ2-5 | NA | TRBV11-2 | 21 | TRBD1 | CASSLFPTMTGTERREETQYF | TGTGCCAGCAGCTTATTTCCCACAATGACAGGGACGGAACGAAGGGAAGAGACCCAGTACTTC
TRBJ2-1 | NA | TRBV3-1 | 15 | TRBD2 | CASSQAGTTYNEQFF | TGTGCCAGCAGCCAGGCCGGGACTACATACAATGAGCAGTTCTTC
TRBJ1-2 | many | TRBV28 | 14 | NA | CASSLSTSNYGYTF | TGTGCCAGCAGTTTATCAACCAGCAACTATGGCTACACCTTC
TRBJ1-1 | few | TRBV30 | 13 | NA | CAWSVSQPGAAFF | TGTGCCTGGAGCGTCAGCCAACCGGGCGCAGCTTTCTTT
TRBJ2-5 | many | TRBV6-1 | 18 | TRBD2 | CASSVGLAGFPGWETQYF | TGTGCCAGCAGTGTAGGACTAGCGGGATTTCCGGGCTGGGAGACCCAGTACTTC
TRBJ2-1 | NA | TRBV30 | 12 | NA | CAWSRADNEQFF | TGTGCCTGGAGTAGGGCGGACAATGAGCAGTTCTTC